A single T cell receptor beta chain is shown here with its context. Its antigen is currently unknown. TCRbeta library preparation incorporated unique molecular identifiers. TCRdb re-called the PCR reads through MiXCR, storing one row per CDR3 protein. The data contain approximately 520,000 distinct CDR3 sequences, 9.5% to 12% of them singletons. This entry is derived from a study of T-cell reconstitution after alpha-beta-depleted transplantation in children. Regarding the study as a whole: There were reportedly several hundred expanded graft clones from which alpha-beta T cells came about two months after transplant. Newly produced T cells mostly accounted for T-cell counts and diversity one year post-transplant. Some patients showed high day-60 TCRbeta diversity, which derived from surviving recipient T cells and thymic progenitors.

V was clipped by 6 bases and J by 5 bases, with 10 bases between them. Germline CDR1 and CDR2: ENHRY and SYGVKD. The CDR3 extends over 12 amino acids. This rearrangement joins TRBV10-3 to TRBJ1-1; D not certain. The sequenced sample was PBMCs, mostly from graft donor cells, obtained 180 days after TCRalphabeta/CD19-depleted stem cell transplant. The TCR sequence derives from a female patient aged 2-9 years who had a stem cell transplant for aplastic anemia, so the T cells may come from the graft donor. The CDR3: CAIRTFGTEAFF. The CDR3 bases are TGTGCCATCAGGACATTTGGGACTGAAGCTTTCTTT.